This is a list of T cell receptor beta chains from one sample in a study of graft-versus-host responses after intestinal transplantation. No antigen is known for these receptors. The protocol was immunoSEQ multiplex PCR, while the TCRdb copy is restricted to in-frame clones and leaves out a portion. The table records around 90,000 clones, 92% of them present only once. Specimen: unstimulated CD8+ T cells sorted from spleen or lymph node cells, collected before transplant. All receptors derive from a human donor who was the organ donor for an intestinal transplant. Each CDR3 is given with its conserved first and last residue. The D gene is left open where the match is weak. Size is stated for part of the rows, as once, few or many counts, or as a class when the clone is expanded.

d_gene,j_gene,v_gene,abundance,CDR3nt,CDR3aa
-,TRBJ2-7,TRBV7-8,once,TGTGCCAGCAGCTTAGAATCGGTCTCCTACGAGCAGTACTTC,CASSLESVSYEQYF
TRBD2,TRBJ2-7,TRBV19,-,TGTGCCAGTAGTATCTCGGGGGGAGTAACGTCCTACGAGCAGTACTTC,CASSISGGVTSYEQYF
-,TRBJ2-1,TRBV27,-,TGTGCCAGCAGTTTACTAGCGACTCACTACAATGAGCAGTTCTTC,CASSLLATHYNEQFF
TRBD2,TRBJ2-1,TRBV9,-,TGTGCCAGCAGCGACCGAGCATCACGGACTAGCGGCAACTACAATGAGCAGTTCTTC,CASSDRASRTSGNYNEQFF
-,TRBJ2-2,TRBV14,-,TGTGCCAGCAGCCCGGGACTTTACACCGGGGAGCTGTTTTTT,CASSPGLYTGELFF
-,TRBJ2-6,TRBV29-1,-,TGCAGCGTTGAAGAACTAGGGGCGGGAAACTCTGGGGCCAACGTCCTGACTTTC,CSVEELGAGNSGANVLTF
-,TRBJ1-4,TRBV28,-,TGTGCCAGCAGAACAGGGCCAACTAATGAAAAACTGTTTTTT,CASRTGPTNEKLFF
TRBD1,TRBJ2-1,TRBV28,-,TGTGCCAGCAGTTTATACCTACCGGGGACAGTACACAATGAGCAGTTCTTC,CASSLYLPGTVHNEQFF
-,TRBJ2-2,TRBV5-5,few,TGTGCCAGCAGCTTGCCAGGGACCGGGGAGCTGTTTTTT,CASSLPGTGELFF
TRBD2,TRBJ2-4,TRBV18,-,TGTGCCAGCTCAGGAGGGACTAGCGCCCAACTAGCCAAAAACATTCAGTACTTC,CASSGGTSAQLAKNIQYF
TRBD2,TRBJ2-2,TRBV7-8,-,TGTGCCAGCAGCACTCTAGCGGGAGGGCCCGGGGAGCTGTTTTTT,CASSTLAGGPGELFF
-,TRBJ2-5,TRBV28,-,TGTGCCAGCAGCGGGGGACAGACACCTCAAGAGACCCAGTACTTC,CASSGGQTPQETQYF
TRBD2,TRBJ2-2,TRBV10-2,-,TGCGCCAGCAGCCCCGGGGGGACCGGGGAGCTGTTTTTT,CASSPGGTGELFF
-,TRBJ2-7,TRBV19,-,TGTGCCAGTAGTATCAAGGTTGGAGGGATCAAGGACGAGCAGTACTTC,CASSIKVGGIKDEQYF
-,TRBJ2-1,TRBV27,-,TGTGCCAGCAGTTACGGCGGGGAGACCTACAATGAGCAGTTCTTC,CASSYGGETYNEQFF
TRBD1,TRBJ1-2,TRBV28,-,TGTGCCAGCAGTTCTAATAAATTTTGGACAGGGGACTATGGCTACACCTTC,CASSSNKFWTGDYGYTF
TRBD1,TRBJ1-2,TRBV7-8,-,TGTGCCAGCAGCTTAAGGACAGGGGGGGTCTATGGCTACACCTTC,CASSLRTGGVYGYTF
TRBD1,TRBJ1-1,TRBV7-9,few,TGTGCCAGCAGCGACGGGACAGGGATGAACACTGAAGCTTTCTTT,CASSDGTGMNTEAFF
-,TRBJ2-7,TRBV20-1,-,TGCAGTGCTTGGGCCCAATACGAGCAGTACTTC,CSAWAQYEQYF
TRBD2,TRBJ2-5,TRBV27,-,TGTGCCAGCAGCTCACTCGGGACTAGCGGGTACTTCCAAGAGACCCAGTACTTC,CASSSLGTSGYFQETQYF
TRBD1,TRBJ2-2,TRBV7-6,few,TGTGCCAGCAGCTGGACAGGGGGCCCCGGGGAGCTGTTTTTT,CASSWTGGPGELFF
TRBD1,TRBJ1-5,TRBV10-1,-,TGCGCCAGCCGCGGAACAGACAGGGGTGGGGGCAATCAGCCCCAGCATTTT,CASRGTDRGGGNQPQHF
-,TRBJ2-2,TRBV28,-,TGTGCCAGCAGTTTTAACAGCCAACTTACGAACACCGGGGAGCTGTTTTTT,CASSFNSQLTNTGELFF
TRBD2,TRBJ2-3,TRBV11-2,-,TGTGCCAGCAGCCGGACTAGCGGGAGTTTAGATACGCAGTATTTT,CASSRTSGSLDTQYF
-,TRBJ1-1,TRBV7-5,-,TGTGCCAGAAGCGACAAAGCCATCGGGACAGGGGTAACGTACACTGAAGCTTTCTTT,CARSDKAIGTGVTYTEAFF
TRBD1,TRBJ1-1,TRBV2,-,TGTGCCAGCAGTATAGGACAGGGGGCGTTGAACACTGAAGCTTTCTTT,CASSIGQGALNTEAFF
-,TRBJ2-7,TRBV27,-,TGTGCCAGCAGTCAGGGGGGATACGAGCAGTACTTC,CASSQGGYEQYF
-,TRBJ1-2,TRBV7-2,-,TGTGCCAGCAGCTTTATCCCGAACCGGACTTTTAACTATGGCTACACCTTC,CASSFIPNRTFNYGYTF
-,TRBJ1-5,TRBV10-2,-,TGCGCCAGCAGTGAGACAGGCCGGTTCCAGCATTTT,CASSETGRFQHF
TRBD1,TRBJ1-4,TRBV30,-,TGTGCCTGGAGACATCAGGGGGTAGCTAATGAAAAACTGTTTTTT,CAWRHQGVANEKLFF
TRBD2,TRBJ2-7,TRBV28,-,TGTGCCAGCAGTTTATATTCTCTGCATCGGGAGGACTACTACGAGCAGTACTTC,CASSLYSLHREDYYEQYF
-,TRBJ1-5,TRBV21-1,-,TGTGCCAGCAGCCACAGTTGGGGGGTGAGCAATCAGCCCCAGCATTTT,CASSHSWGVSNQPQHF
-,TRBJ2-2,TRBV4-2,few,TGTGCCAGCAGCCAAGACCTAGGTGGGGAGCTGTTTTTT,CASSQDLGGELFF
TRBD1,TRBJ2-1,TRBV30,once,TGTGCCTCCACGACAGGGATCCCGGTTCGTTCCGACAATGAGCAGTTCTTC,CASTTGIPVRSDNEQFF
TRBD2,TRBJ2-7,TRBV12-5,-,TGTGCTAGTGTACTAGCGGGATCCGAGCAGTACTTC,CASVLAGSEQYF
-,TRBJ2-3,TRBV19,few,TGTGCCAGTAGTATAACAGGGTCGACAGATACGCAGTATTTT,CASSITGSTDTQYF
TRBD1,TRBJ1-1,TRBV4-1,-,TGCGCCAGCAGCCACCCAGGGGGAGAAGCTTTCTTT,CASSHPGGEAFF
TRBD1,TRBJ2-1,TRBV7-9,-,TGTGCCAGCAGCTTGGGACAGGGTACCTACAATGAGCAGTTCTTC,CASSLGQGTYNEQFF
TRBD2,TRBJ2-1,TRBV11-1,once,TGTGCCAGCAGCCAGGGCTCCGGGAGGACTCCGTACAATGAGCAGTTCTTC,CASSQGSGRTPYNEQFF